Given below is one T cell receptor beta chain in context. Its antigen is as yet unknown. Assay: immunoSEQ multiplex PCR; the TCRdb copy retains only in-frame clones and omits some. The data hold 15,000 to 20,000 clones, with 80% to 90% observed a single time. This sample was included in a study of T cells in localized non-small cell lung cancer. Findings and caveats of the study: In the blood, greater T cell density corresponded to longer overall survival. Tumor showed lower T cell clonality than uninvolved adjacent lung, where it was highest. One tumor region alone was sequenced, and heterogeneity therefore remains possible. Researchers found a median around 58 of the top 100 tumor clones in adjacent lung.

The sequenced sample was peripheral blood, obtained before any cancer treatment. This TCR came from a male donor at least 60 years old with stage I lung adenocarcinoma.

CDR3 DNA: TGTGCCAGCAGTGACGGACAGGGGACAGATACGCAGTATTTT. Protein sequence: CASSDGQGTDTQYF. The chain links TRBV6-1 to TRBJ2-3; 9 bases fit TRBD1. The germline V gene encodes CDR1 MNHNS and CDR2 SASEGT. The CDR3 is 14 residues long. The trim removed 3 bases at V and 3 bases at J, leaving 1 base unmatched.